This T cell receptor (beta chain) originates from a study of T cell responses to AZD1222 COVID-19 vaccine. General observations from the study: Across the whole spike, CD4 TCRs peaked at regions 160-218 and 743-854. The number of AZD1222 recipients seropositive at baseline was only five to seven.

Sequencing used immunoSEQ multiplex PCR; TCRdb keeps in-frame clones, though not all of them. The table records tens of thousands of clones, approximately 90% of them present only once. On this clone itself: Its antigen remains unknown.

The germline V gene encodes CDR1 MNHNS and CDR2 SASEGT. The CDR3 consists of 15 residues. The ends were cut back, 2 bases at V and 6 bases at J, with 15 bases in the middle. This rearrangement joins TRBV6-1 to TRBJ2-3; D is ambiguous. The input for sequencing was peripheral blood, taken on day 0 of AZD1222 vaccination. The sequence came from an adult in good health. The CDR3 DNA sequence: TGTGCCAGCAGTGAAAAATCCCGTCCACCTGATACGCAGTATTTT. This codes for CASSEKSRPPDTQYF.